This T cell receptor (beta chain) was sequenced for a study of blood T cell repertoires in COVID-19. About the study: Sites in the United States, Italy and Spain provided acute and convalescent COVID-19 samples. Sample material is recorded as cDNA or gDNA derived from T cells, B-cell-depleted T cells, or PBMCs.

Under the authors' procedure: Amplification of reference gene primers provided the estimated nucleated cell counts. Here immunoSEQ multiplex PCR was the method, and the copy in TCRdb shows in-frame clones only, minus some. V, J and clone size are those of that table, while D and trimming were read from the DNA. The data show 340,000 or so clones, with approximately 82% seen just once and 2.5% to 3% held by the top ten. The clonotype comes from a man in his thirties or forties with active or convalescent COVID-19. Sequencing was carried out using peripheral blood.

Written as DNA, the CDR3 is TGTGCCAGCAGCCAAAACAGGGGGCGGTGGGATACGCAGTATTTT. Protein product: CASSQNRGRWDTQYF. The rearrangement joins TRBV11-2 to TRBJ2-3; 9 nucleotides agree with TRBD1. Germline trimming cut 5 bases from V and 6 bases from J; bases unmatched to any gene: 9. Germline V gene sequence: CDR1 SGHAT, CDR2 FQNNGV. The CDR3 runs 15 residues.